Shown below are 25 T cell receptor beta chains from a single sample sequenced in a study of PD-L1 blockade in urothelial cancer. Sequencing used immunoSEQ multiplex PCR; TCRdb keeps in-frame clones, though not all of them. In the table there are some 100,000 clones, about 90% of which are singletons. The sequencing here drew on PBMCs, taken around atezolizumab (anti-PD-L1) treatment. These receptors came from a woman older than 75 with urothelial cancer.

This rearrangement joins TRBV5-1 to TRBJ2-1; 12 nucleotides align to TRBD1. CDR1 is SGHRS and CDR2 is YFSETQ in the germline V gene. The CDR3 spans 15 residues. V trimming: 0 bases; J trimming: 10 bases; junction bases outside the gene matches: 5. The CDR3 nucleotides read TGCGCCAGCAGCTTGGAGGGACAGGGGGCTCGAGAGCAGTTCTTC. Encoded protein: CASSLEGQGAREQFF.

The V gene is TRBV9, the J gene TRBJ2-1, with 12 positions matching TRBD2. CDR3 length equals 17 residues. Germline V gene lookup returns CDR1 SGDLS and CDR2 YYNGEE. The J segment lost 2 bases and the V segment lost 0 bases, leaving 3 bases of the junction unmatched. This CDR3 reads CASSVGTSGATYNEQFF. The CDR3 DNA sequence: TGTGCCAGCAGCGTAGGGACTAGCGGGGCGACCTACAATGAGCAGTTCTTC. Together with reference TRBV9 and TRBJ2-1, the CDR3 gives the full variable domain: DSGVTQTPKHLITATGQRVTLRCSPRSGDLSVYWYQQSLDQGLQFLIQYYNGEERAKGNILERFSAQQFPDLHSELNLSSLELGDSALYFCASSVGTSGATYNEQFFGPGTRLTVL.

The chain links TRBV18 to TRBJ2-6, with D perhaps matching TRBD2 (7 bases). Looked up from germline, CDR1 is KGHSH and CDR2 is LQKENI. V was pared by 3 bases and J by 2 bases, with 20 bases between. CDR3 length equals 19 residues. CDR3 residues: CASSPTRGDIPTGANVLTF. CDR3 in DNA: TGTGCCAGCTCACCGACCCGGGGGGACATACCCACTGGGGCCAACGTCCTGACTTTC.

This chain uses TRBV29-1 with TRBJ1-2; possible D gene TRBD1, 5 bases. Trimming shortened V by 7 bases and J by 3 bases, and 12 bases separated the two germline ends. The CDR3 runs 12 residues. Germline V gene data show CDR1 as SQVTM and CDR2 as ANQGSEA. CDR3 coding DNA: TGCAGCGCCTCCGGGACTCACTATGGCTACACCTTC. It translates to CSASGTHYGYTF. Based on the CDR3 plus reference TRBV29-1 and TRBJ1-2, the full variable domain is SAVISQKPSRDICQRGTSLTIQCQVDSQVTMMFWYRQQPGQSLTLIATANQGSEATYESGFVIDKFPISRPNLTFSTLTVSNMSPEDSSIYLCSASGTHYGYTFGSGTRLTVV.

The chain carries TRBV27 and TRBJ1-2; 8 bases line up with TRBD1. In germline, CDR1 is MNHEY, CDR2 SMNVEV (reference sequence). The V gene end was trimmed by 3 bases and the J gene end by 3 bases; junction bases not matched to a gene: 9. The CDR3 contains 16 residues. This chain's CDR3 is CASSFLDRGAYYGYTF. In nucleotides, the CDR3 is TGTGCCAGCAGTTTCCTTGACAGGGGCGCTTACTATGGCTACACCTTC.

This clone has only one observation. The chain carries TRBV10-2 and TRBJ1-2; D might be TRBD1 (5 bases). The CDR3 has 12 residues. The germline V gene has CDR1 WSHSY and CDR2 SAAADI. Trimming stripped 6 bases from V and 3 bases from J, with 8 bases between. As DNA, the CDR3 is TGCGCCAGCAGCCCGGGGGACTATGGCTACACCTTC. This translates into CASSPGDYGYTF.

V gene TRBV7-8 combines with J gene TRBJ2-2, with TRBD1 identical over 9 bases. The germline gives CDR1 SGHVS, CDR2 FQNEAQ. Germline trimming cut 1 base from V and 9 bases from J; bases unmatched to any gene: 12. The CDR3 consists of 17 residues. The CDR3 spells CASSLVRTGDVGRELFF. The DNA for the CDR3 is TGTGCCAGCAGCTTAGTTAGGACAGGGGACGTCGGCCGGGAGCTGTTTTTT. Using reference TRBV7-8 and TRBJ2-2 for the parts outside the CDR3, the full variable domain is GAGVSQSPRYKVAKRGQDVALRCDPISGHVSLFWYQQALGQGPEFLTYFQNEAQLDKSGLPSDRFFAERPEGSVSTLKIQRTQQEDSAVYLCASSLVRTGDVGRELFFGEGSRLTVL.

The rearrangement links TRBV28 to TRBJ2-5, with 10 bases fitting TRBD1. The CDR3 is 16 amino acids. V lost 5 bases to trimming and J lost 5 bases; unmatched junction nucleotides: 11. From germline, CDR1 is MDHEN and CDR2 SYDVKM. Here the CDR3 reads CASSPGDRGLGETQYF. Written as DNA, the CDR3 is TGTGCCAGCAGTCCTGGGGACAGGGGTCTGGGGGAGACCCAGTACTTC.

J is TRBJ2-7 and V is TRBV7-2; possible D gene TRBD2, 5 bases. The germline V and J ends were trimmed by 5 bases and 3 bases, with 23 bases remaining between them. This CDR3 region has 17 residues. Germline loops: CDR1 SGHTA, CDR2 FQGNSA. DNA for the CDR3: TGTGCCAGCAGCCAAACTAGTCCGGGCCCAGTAGGCTACGAGCAGTACTTC. It translates to CASSQTSPGPVGYEQYF.

A single count supports this clone. The chain couples TRBV2 to TRBJ2-3; D is ambiguous. This CDR3 has 11 amino acids. Germline V CDR1 and CDR2: SNHLY, FYNNEI. Trimming took 5 bases from V and 6 from J, leaving 6 bases between them. CDR3 loop: CASSLLDTQYF. CDR3 nucleotides: TGTGCCAGCAGTCTCCTGGATACGCAGTATTTT.

The chain has TRBV5-1 and TRBJ2-7; 8 nucleotides agree with TRBD1. CDR1 SGHRS and CDR2 YFSETQ come from the germline V gene. The V and J ends lost 0 bases and 3 bases, in that order; junction bases with no gene match: 5. The CDR3 is 15 residues long. This chain's CDR3 is CASSLGQGAFYEQYF. The CDR3 DNA reads TGCGCCAGCAGCTTGGGGCAGGGGGCTTTCTACGAGCAGTACTTC.

CDR3 region: CASSLIGTGGTDTQYF. Written as DNA, the CDR3 is TGTGCCAGCAGCTTAATCGGGACAGGGGGCACAGATACGCAGTATTTT. The genes are TRBV7-3 and TRBJ2-3; 10 positions agree with TRBD1. The CDR3 is 16 residues long. Trimming at V came to 1 base and at J to 1 base, leaving 2 bases not matched to a gene. From germline, CDR1 is SGHTA and CDR2 FQGTGA.

The chain couples TRBV19 to TRBJ2-3; 8 nucleotides match TRBD1. The CDR3 covers 14 residues. The germline V gene encodes CDR1 LNHDA and CDR2 SQIVND (reference sequence). V dropped 5 bases and J dropped 6; count of bases not matched to a gene: 7. The CDR3 here is CASSPGGSLDTQYF. The CDR3 region has the DNA TGTGCCAGTAGTCCAGGGGGCAGTTTGGATACGCAGTATTTT.

The rearrangement links TRBV5-4 to TRBJ2-3, with 14 bases aligning to TRBD2. Germline lookup yields CDR1 SGHNT and CDR2 YYREEE (reference sequence). This CDR3 spans 16 amino acids. The junction had 4 bases not matched to a gene; V was cut back by 3 bases and J by 4 bases. CDR3 nucleotides: TGTGCCAGCAGCTCCGGACTAGCGGGAGGCGCAGATACGCAGTATTTT. It yields the protein CASSSGLAGGADTQYF. The full variable domain, with the rest looked up from reference TRBV5-4 and TRBJ2-3, is ETGVTQSPTHLIKTRGQQVTLRCSSQSGHNTVSWYQQALGQGPQFIFQYYREEENGRGNFPPRFSGLQFPNYSSELNVNALELDDSALYLCASSSGLAGGADTQYFGPGTRLTVL.

The V gene is TRBV6-5, the J gene TRBJ2-1, with no clear D. The CDR3 has 11 amino acids. Germline V gene sequence: CDR1 MNHEY, CDR2 SVGAGI. Trimming shortened V by 8 bases and J by 9 bases, and 11 bases separated the two germline ends. CDR3 DNA: TGTGCCAGCGCAAACGGTCGTGAGCAGTTCTTC. Its protein is CASANGREQFF.

This sequence joins TRBV5-1 and TRBJ2-3; weak D call: TRBD2 (6 bases). The germline CDR1 and CDR2 sequences are SGHRS and YFSETQ. The V and J ends lost 4 bases and 4 bases respectively, with 16 bases between them. The CDR3 consists of 15 residues. The CDR3 protein is CASSPGLTEADTQYF. The CDR3 nucleotides are TGCGCCAGCAGCCCGGGACTGACCGAGGCAGATACGCAGTATTTT.

This clone turned up a few times. The chain uses TRBV6-1 and TRBJ2-1; 7 bases line up with TRBD1. Germline-derived CDR1 and CDR2 are MNHNS and SASEGT. The CDR3 has 15 residues. V shed 7 bases, J shed 4 bases, and the junction held 10 bases outside the gene matches. CDR3 bases: TGTGCCAGCACCCCTACCAGGGGACAGTACAATGAGCAGTTCTTC. It encodes CASTPTRGQYNEQFF.

The gene calls are TRBV6-1 and TRBJ2-7; 10 bases match TRBD2. The CDR3 is made up of 16 amino acids. Germline trimming cut 0 bases from V and 4 bases from J; bases unmatched to any gene: 6. Germline V gene data show CDR1 as MNHNS and CDR2 as SASEGT. CDR3 in amino acids: CASSEAEGSGRYEQYF. For the CDR3, the DNA is TGTGCCAGCAGTGAAGCAGAAGGTAGCGGGAGGTACGAGCAGTACTTC.

This sequence joins TRBV7-8 and TRBJ2-2; TRBD1 matches 11 bases. Germline V gene data show CDR1 as SGHVS and CDR2 as FQNEAQ. CDR3 length: 15 amino acids. V trimming: 2 bases; J trimming: 6 bases; junction bases outside the gene matches: 2. DNA of the CDR3: TGTGCCAGCAGCTTAATGGGACAGGGGGCCGGGGAGCTGTTTTTT. Encoded protein: CASSLMGQGAGELFF.

The chain joins TRBV15 to TRBJ2-7; 10 bases align to TRBD2. Germline lookup yields CDR1 LNHNV and CDR2 YYDKDF (reference sequence). The CDR3 contains 16 residues. Losses at the gene ends were 1 base for V and 3 bases for J; bases not matched to a gene: 6. In nucleotides, the CDR3 is TGTGCCACCAGCAGAGTCCATTGGACTAGCGGCTACGAGCAGTACTTC. Amino acid sequence: CATSRVHWTSGYEQYF.

The gene calls are TRBV27 and TRBJ2-3, with 7 bases aligning to TRBD1. CDR3 length equals 15 residues. Looked up from germline, CDR1 is MNHEY and CDR2 is SMNVEV (reference sequence). V trimming: 5 bases; J trimming: 1 base; junction bases outside the gene matches: 6. The CDR3 reads CASSGNRGRTDTQYF. CDR3 sequence (DNA): TGTGCCAGCAGTGGAAACAGGGGACGCACAGATACGCAGTATTTT.

The rearrangement links TRBV27 to TRBJ2-7; 9 nucleotides align to TRBD1. The CDR3 length is 15 residues. Trimming took 3 bases from V and 0 from J; bases not matched to a gene: 3. Germline V gene sequence: CDR1 MNHEY, CDR2 SMNVEV (reference sequence). The CDR3 DNA reads as TGTGCCAGCAGTTTGCGACAGGGGGGCTCCTACGAGCAGTACTTC. It specifies CASSLRQGGSYEQYF.

The rearrangement joins TRBV2 to TRBJ1-1, with 7 bases fitting TRBD1. The germline V gene encodes CDR1 SNHLY and CDR2 FYNNEI. The CDR3 is 12 residues long. Losses at the gene ends were 3 bases for V and 7 bases for J; bases not matched to a gene: 2. The CDR3 DNA reads TGTGCCAGCAGTGATGCAGGGGGTGAAGCTTTCTTT. Amino acids: CASSDAGGEAFF.

V usage is TRBV28 and J usage is TRBJ1-2; D uncertain. The CDR3 extends over 12 amino acids. Germline CDR1 MDHEN, CDR2 SYDVKM. Trimming took off 5 bases at V and 0 bases at J, with 4 bases between the two ends. Written as DNA, the CDR3 is TGTGCCAGCAGTCCAACTAACTATGGCTACACCTTC. Translation: CASSPTNYGYTF.

The chain uses TRBV7-9 and TRBJ2-7, with 7 bases fitting TRBD2. Per germline, CDR1 SEHNR and CDR2 FQNEAQ (reference sequence). The CDR3 spans 15 residues. The V and J ends lost 1 base and 5 bases, in that order; junction bases with no gene match: 8. As DNA, the CDR3 is TGTGCCAGCAGCTTAGAGGCGGGAGCTGGCAACGAGCAGTACTTC. It yields the protein CASSLEAGAGNEQYF.